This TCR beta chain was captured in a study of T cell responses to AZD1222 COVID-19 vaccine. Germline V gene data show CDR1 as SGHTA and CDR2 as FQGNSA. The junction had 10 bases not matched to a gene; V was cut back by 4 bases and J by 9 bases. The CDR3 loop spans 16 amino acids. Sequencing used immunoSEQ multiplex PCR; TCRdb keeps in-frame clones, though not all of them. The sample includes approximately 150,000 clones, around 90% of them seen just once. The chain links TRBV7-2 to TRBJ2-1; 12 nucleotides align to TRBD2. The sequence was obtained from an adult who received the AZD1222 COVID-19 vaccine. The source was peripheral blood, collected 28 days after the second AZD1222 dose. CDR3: CASSSVGLAGGVEQFF. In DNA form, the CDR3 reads TGTGCCAGCAGCTCCGTTGGGCTAGCGGGAGGGGTTGAGCAGTTCTTC.